Listed below are T cell receptor beta chains from one sample, sequenced in a study of blood T cells in healthy people across ages. TCRdb re-called the 5' RACE reads with MiXCR, one entry per CDR3 protein. The repertoire holds about 810,000 distinct CDR3 sequences, with about 34% as singletons. The sample was blood. These receptors all stem from a man in his late teens or twenties in good health. The CDR3 runs from the conserved cysteine through the conserved F or W. D genes are given only for firm matches.

d_call	v_call	j_call	cdr3_aa
TRBD2	TRBV28	TRBJ2-7	CASSEGTSGYEQYF
TRBD2	TRBV20-1	TRBJ2-5	CSANGLAGLQETQYF
NA	TRBV7-9	TRBJ1-4	CASNQRGALEKLFF
NA	TRBV4-1	TRBJ2-6	CASSPEESGWIGANVLTF
NA	TRBV13	TRBJ2-5	CASSLDGTAQETQYF
NA	TRBV6-1	TRBJ2-7	CASGSDNSYEQYF
NA	TRBV4-2	TRBJ2-6	CASSQTAGGANVLTF
TRBD1	TRBV4-2	TRBJ2-3	CASSQQHRTGGYADTQYF
NA	TRBV12-3/TRBV12-4	TRBJ2-3	CASSQVDSTDTQYF
TRBD2	TRBV6-2/TRBV6-3	TRBJ2-3	CASTRPREVLLTTDTQYF
NA	TRBV4-2	NA	CASSQEYSYNEQYF
TRBD1	TRBV7-2	TRBJ1-6	CASRVTGINSPLHF
NA	TRBV7-2	TRBJ2-3	CASSFASSSTDTQYF